The following is a T cell receptor beta chain sequence with its context. The sample is drawn from a study of control samples from healthy donors and cancer patients. Using immunoSEQ multiplex PCR, the repertoire was profiled, and TCRdb retains in-frame clones only, with some absent. The data contain about 70,000 clones, roughly 84% of them singletons. The CDR3 length is 12 residues. Germline lookup yields CDR1 SEHNR and CDR2 FQNEAQ (reference sequence). V was clipped by 5 bases and J by 9 bases, with 13 bases between them. This chain uses TRBV7-9 with TRBJ1-1; D ambiguous. The sequenced sample was PBMCs. The sequence was obtained from a woman aged 45-60 years with lung cancer. The CDR3 DNA reads TGTGCCAGCAGCCTGGAGGACCGAAAAGCTTTCTTT. This translates into CASSLEDRKAFF. The variable domain in full, completed from reference TRBV7-9 and TRBJ1-1, reads DTGVSQNPRHKITKRGQNVTFRCDPISEHNRLYWYRQTLGQGPEFLTYFQNEAQLEKSRLLSDRFSAERPKGSFSTLEIQRTEQGDSAMYLCASSLEDRKAFFGQGTRLTVV.